Included here is one T cell receptor (beta chain) sequence, with context. The entry originates in a study of blood T cell repertoires in COVID-19. Background on the study: Acute and convalescent COVID-19 samples came from the United States, Italy and Spain. Sample material is recorded as cDNA or gDNA derived from T cells, B-cell-depleted T cells, or PBMCs.

The authors' processing: Amplified reference gene primers provided the basis for estimating nucleated cell counts. Clones were read by immunoSEQ multiplex PCR, and TCRdb kept only the in-frame ones, dropping some. The DNA was the basis for D and trimming; V, J and clone size are from that table. The sample includes approximately 170,000 clones, about four fifths of them seen just once. Two consecutive negative NP/OP PCR tests, clearance, or resolved symptoms defined Cohort 3 recovery. The V gene end was trimmed by 3 bases and the J gene end by 5 bases; junction bases not matched to a gene: 5. CDR1 and CDR2 (germline): LNHDA, SQIVND (reference sequence). The CDR3 has 15 residues.

The receptor was isolated from a woman aged 25 to 39 who had recovered from COVID-19. This chain links TRBV19 with TRBJ1-4; 8 bases are a match to TRBD1. The sequencing sample was made of PBMCs or T cells enriched from blood (not recorded which). CDR3: CASSIRTGPNEKLFF. DNA for the CDR3: TGTGCCAGTAGTATCCGGACAGGGCCGAATGAAAAACTGTTTTTT.